The next 3 T cell receptor beta chains were all read from a single sample in a study of early T cells in non-severe SARS-CoV-2 infection. TCRdb itself ran the 5' RACE reads through MiXCR, one entry per CDR3 protein. The profile shows around 84,000 distinct CDR3 sequences, 13% to 15% of them singletons. Sequences were obtained from whole blood. The receptors were gathered from an adult who was a healthcare worker with PCR-confirmed SARS-CoV-2 infection or an uninfected control (not recorded which).

This clonotype was seen repeatedly, ten times or more. This chain's CDR3 is CSARETGEGPQHF. The CDR3 region has the DNA TGCAGTGCTAGAGAGACAGGGGAAGGACCCCAGCATTTT. The V and J genes are TRBV20-1 and TRBJ1-5; 8 bases fit TRBD1. The trim removed 0 bases at V and 10 bases at J, leaving 5 bases unmatched. This CDR3 is 13 amino acids long. Germline lookup yields CDR1 DFQATT and CDR2 SNEGSKA (reference sequence).

This clonotype was seen a handful of times. The chain joins TRBV7-2 to TRBJ2-3, with 9 bases matching TRBD1. V dropped 4 bases and J dropped 1; count of bases not matched to a gene: 6. From germline, CDR1 is SGHTA and CDR2 FQGNSA. The CDR3 totals 16 residues. CDR3 amino acids: CASSWGQGGGTDTQYF. The CDR3 DNA sequence: TGTGCCAGCAGCTGGGGACAGGGTGGGGGCACAGATACGCAGTATTTT.

This clonotype occurred many times. The chain recombines TRBV15 with TRBJ2-2; 8 nucleotides match TRBD2. Germline V gene data show CDR1 as LNHNV and CDR2 as YYDKDF (reference sequence). Trimming removed 1 base from V and 5 bases from J; junction bases left unmatched: 15. The CDR3 is 19 residues long. The CDR3 loop reads CATSRAISGTAGGTGELFF. CDR3 sequence (DNA): TGTGCCACCAGCAGAGCTATTAGCGGGACTGCCGGGGGGACCGGGGAGCTGTTTTTT.